This is a list of T cell receptor beta chains from one sample in a study of OX40 agonist ivuxolimab in advanced cancers. Clones were sequenced by immunoSEQ multiplex PCR, and TCRdb holds only the in-frame ones, with some missing. The sample has 29,000 or so clones; approximately 90% are singletons. This material consisted of CD4+ or CD8+ T cells sorted from blood, taken in a trial of the OX40 agonist ivuxolimab. The receptor set was obtained from an adult with an advanced solid tumor such as melanoma, head and neck, liver or kidney cancer. Both conserved end residues are part of each CDR3. A D gene is named only where the DNA matches it firmly. Size is omitted from some rows. Given values are once, few, many or a class for expanded clones.

D gene: TRBD2; clone size: .; V gene: TRBV4-3; J gene: TRBJ2-7; CDR3 protein: CASSQDRGGRAGYEQYF; CDR3 DNA: TGCGCCAGCAGCCAAGATAGAGGCGGGAGGGCGGGCTACGAGCAGTACTTC
D gene: TRBD2; clone size: .; V gene: TRBV28; J gene: TRBJ2-2; CDR3 protein: CASSSTGLAGSTGELFF; CDR3 DNA: TGTGCCAGCAGTTCAACCGGACTAGCGGGATCGACCGGGGAGCTGTTTTTT
D gene: TRBD1; clone size: .; V gene: TRBV19; J gene: TRBJ2-1; CDR3 protein: CASSTSGQASYNEQFF; CDR3 DNA: TGTGCCAGTAGTACATCGGGACAGGCGTCCTACAATGAGCAGTTCTTC
D gene: .; clone size: .; V gene: TRBV27; J gene: TRBJ2-2; CDR3 protein: CASSLNRYTTGELFF; CDR3 DNA: TGTGCCAGCAGTTTAAACAGATATACCACCGGGGAGCTGTTTTTT
D gene: .; clone size: .; V gene: TRBV6-5; J gene: TRBJ2-7; CDR3 protein: CASSFRDLAYEQYF; CDR3 DNA: TGTGCCAGCAGTTTCCGGGACTTAGCCTACGAGCAGTACTTC
D gene: .; clone size: once; V gene: TRBV29-1; J gene: TRBJ2-4; CDR3 protein: CSVEDWQAKNIQYF; CDR3 DNA: TGCAGCGTTGAAGATTGGCAGGCCAAAAACATTCAGTACTTC
D gene: TRBD1; clone size: once; V gene: TRBV11-2; J gene: TRBJ1-5; CDR3 protein: CASSLETGGNQPQHF; CDR3 DNA: TGTGCCAGCAGCTTAGAGACAGGGGGCAATCAGCCCCAGCATTTT
D gene: .; clone size: once; V gene: TRBV30; J gene: TRBJ1-1; CDR3 protein: CAWSDSTEAFF; CDR3 DNA: TGTGCCTGGAGTGATTCCACTGAAGCTTTCTTT
D gene: .; clone size: .; V gene: TRBV19; J gene: TRBJ1-5; CDR3 protein: CASGPIVYQPQHF; CDR3 DNA: TGTGCCAGTGGACCCATCGTTTATCAGCCCCAGCATTTT
D gene: TRBD1; clone size: .; V gene: TRBV7-9; J gene: TRBJ1-1; CDR3 protein: CASSPRQGTEAFF; CDR3 DNA: TGTGCCAGCAGCCCCAGACAGGGCACTGAAGCTTTCTTT
D gene: .; clone size: .; V gene: TRBV9; J gene: TRBJ1-5; CDR3 protein: CASSVGGEGNQPQHF; CDR3 DNA: TGTGCCAGCAGCGTAGGGGGGGAGGGCAATCAGCCCCAGCATTTT
D gene: TRBD2; clone size: .; V gene: TRBV19; J gene: TRBJ2-7; CDR3 protein: CASSEGLAGIYEQYF; CDR3 DNA: TGTGCCAGTAGTGAGGGACTAGCGGGAATCTACGAGCAGTACTTC
D gene: .; clone size: .; V gene: TRBV5-4; J gene: TRBJ1-2; CDR3 protein: CASSFGGNYGYTF; CDR3 DNA: TGTGCCAGCAGCTTTGGGGGAAACTATGGCTACACCTTC
D gene: TRBD2; clone size: .; V gene: TRBV6-5; J gene: TRBJ2-7; CDR3 protein: CASSYSSGAYEQYF; CDR3 DNA: TGTGCCAGCAGTTACTCTAGCGGGGCATACGAGCAGTACTTC
D gene: .; clone size: .; V gene: TRBV5-6; J gene: TRBJ2-3; CDR3 protein: CASSLYRDFTDTQYF; CDR3 DNA: TGTGCCAGCAGCTTGTACAGGGACTTCACAGATACGCAGTATTTT
D gene: TRBD1; clone size: once; V gene: TRBV19; J gene: TRBJ1-5; CDR3 protein: CASSPKTGGYQPQHF; CDR3 DNA: TGTGCCAGTAGTCCGAAGACAGGGGGCTATCAGCCCCAGCATTTT
D gene: TRBD2; clone size: .; V gene: TRBV5-6; J gene: TRBJ2-1; CDR3 protein: CASSHPSGGYNEQFF; CDR3 DNA: TGTGCCAGCAGCCATCCTAGCGGGGGGTACAATGAGCAGTTCTTC
D gene: TRBD2; clone size: .; V gene: TRBV27; J gene: TRBJ2-1; CDR3 protein: CASSLSGRASGSGEQFF; CDR3 DNA: TGTGCCAGCAGTTTATCCGGTCGGGCTAGCGGGAGTGGTGAGCAGTTCTTC
D gene: .; clone size: .; V gene: TRBV19; J gene: TRBJ1-2; CDR3 protein: CASSISPWGGNGYGYTF; CDR3 DNA: TGTGCCAGTAGTATCTCGCCTTGGGGGGGCAATGGCTATGGCTACACCTTC
D gene: .; clone size: .; V gene: TRBV27; J gene: TRBJ2-7; CDR3 protein: CASSLAGGEQYF; CDR3 DNA: TGTGCCAGCAGTTTGGCAGGCGGGGAGCAGTACTTC
D gene: .; clone size: .; V gene: TRBV9; J gene: TRBJ2-3; CDR3 protein: CASSVGTWTSTDTQYF; CDR3 DNA: TGTGCCAGCAGCGTAGGGACGTGGACTAGCACAGATACGCAGTATTTT
D gene: .; clone size: once; V gene: TRBV11-2; J gene: TRBJ1-1; CDR3 protein: CASSLYGTEAFF; CDR3 DNA: TGTGCCAGCAGCTTATATGGGACTGAAGCTTTCTTT
D gene: .; clone size: .; V gene: TRBV18; J gene: TRBJ2-7; CDR3 protein: CASSSPPEQYF; CDR3 DNA: TGTGCCAGCTCATCCCCCCCAGAGCAGTACTTC
D gene: TRBD1; clone size: .; V gene: TRBV28; J gene: TRBJ1-1; CDR3 protein: CASSPDRAAVMNTEAFF; CDR3 DNA: TGTGCCAGCAGCCCCGACAGGGCCGCAGTTATGAACACTGAAGCTTTCTTT
D gene: TRBD2; clone size: .; V gene: TRBV2; J gene: TRBJ2-3; CDR3 protein: CASKGAGGPADTQYF; CDR3 DNA: TGTGCCAGCAAGGGGGCGGGAGGGCCGGCAGATACGCAGTATTTT
D gene: .; clone size: .; V gene: TRBV7-8; J gene: TRBJ2-1; CDR3 protein: CASSLHSSYNEQFF; CDR3 DNA: TGTGCCAGCAGCCTCCATAGCTCCTACAATGAGCAGTTCTTC
D gene: TRBD1; clone size: once; V gene: TRBV27; J gene: TRBJ2-3; CDR3 protein: CASSPSGTGFADTQYF; CDR3 DNA: TGTGCCAGCAGCCCCTCCGGGACAGGGTTTGCAGATACGCAGTATTTT
D gene: .; clone size: .; V gene: TRBV7-9; J gene: TRBJ1-6; CDR3 protein: CASSLAQGNNSPLHF; CDR3 DNA: TGTGCCAGCAGCTTAGCCCAGGGAAATAATTCACCCCTCCACTTT
D gene: .; clone size: .; V gene: TRBV7-9; J gene: TRBJ1-2; CDR3 protein: CASSLVEGYGYTF; CDR3 DNA: TGTGCCAGCAGCTTAGTGGAAGGGTATGGCTACACCTTC
D gene: .; clone size: .; V gene: TRBV6-5; J gene: TRBJ2-3; CDR3 protein: CASSYLLGGSTDTQYF; CDR3 DNA: TGTGCCAGCAGTTACCTACTCGGGGGTAGCACAGATACGCAGTATTTT
D gene: TRBD1; clone size: .; V gene: TRBV27; J gene: TRBJ2-2; CDR3 protein: CASSAGTANTGELFF; CDR3 DNA: TGTGCCAGCAGCGCCGGGACAGCGAACACCGGGGAGCTGTTTTTT
D gene: .; clone size: .; V gene: TRBV27; J gene: TRBJ1-1; CDR3 protein: CASSLSSGNTEAFF; CDR3 DNA: TGTGCCAGCAGTTTATCGTCAGGGAACACTGAAGCTTTCTTT
D gene: TRBD2; clone size: .; V gene: TRBV7-9; J gene: TRBJ2-1; CDR3 protein: CASSLEGLGGIEQFF; CDR3 DNA: TGTGCCAGCAGCTTGGAGGGACTAGGAGGAATTGAGCAGTTCTTC
D gene: .; clone size: .; V gene: TRBV7-9; J gene: TRBJ1-1; CDR3 protein: CASSLVRQNTEAFF; CDR3 DNA: TGTGCCAGCAGCTTAGTTCGTCAGAACACTGAAGCTTTCTTT
D gene: TRBD1; clone size: .; V gene: TRBV28; J gene: TRBJ2-1; CDR3 protein: CASSFLGQSNEQFF; CDR3 DNA: TGTGCCAGCAGTTTCTTGGGACAGAGCAATGAGCAGTTCTTC
D gene: .; clone size: .; V gene: TRBV11-2; J gene: TRBJ2-7; CDR3 protein: CASTGNTGIYEQYF; CDR3 DNA: TGTGCCAGCACCGGAAACACAGGGATCTACGAGCAGTACTTC
D gene: .; clone size: .; V gene: TRBV27; J gene: TRBJ2-7; CDR3 protein: CASGWVEQYF; CDR3 DNA: TGTGCCAGCGGGTGGGTCGAGCAGTACTTC
D gene: .; clone size: .; V gene: TRBV6-6; J gene: TRBJ1-2; CDR3 protein: CASSPTNYGYTF; CDR3 DNA: TGTGCCAGCAGCCCAACCAACTATGGCTACACCTTC
D gene: TRBD1; clone size: .; V gene: TRBV6-5; J gene: TRBJ2-7; CDR3 protein: CASTDRGASYEQYF; CDR3 DNA: TGTGCCAGCACTGACAGGGGGGCCTCCTACGAGCAGTACTTC
D gene: TRBD2; clone size: .; V gene: TRBV27; J gene: TRBJ2-1; CDR3 protein: CASSFVAGGYNEQFF; CDR3 DNA: TGTGCCAGCAGTTTCGTAGCGGGAGGGTACAATGAGCAGTTCTTC
D gene: .; clone size: .; V gene: TRBV7-8; J gene: TRBJ1-2; CDR3 protein: CASSFFGGGQDGYTF; CDR3 DNA: TGTGCCAGCAGCTTTTTTGGCGGGGGGCAAGATGGCTACACCTTC
D gene: TRBD1; clone size: .; V gene: TRBV7-9; J gene: TRBJ1-2; CDR3 protein: CASSSFPQGADGYTF; CDR3 DNA: TGTGCCAGCAGCTCCTTCCCACAGGGGGCCGATGGCTACACCTTC
D gene: .; clone size: once; V gene: TRBV28; J gene: TRBJ2-2; CDR3 protein: CASSLRTSGGELFF; CDR3 DNA: TGTGCCAGCAGTTTACGGACCTCCGGCGGGGAGCTGTTTTTT
D gene: TRBD2; clone size: few; V gene: TRBV7-7; J gene: TRBJ2-1; CDR3 protein: CASSDAGTSNEQFF; CDR3 DNA: TGTGCCAGCAGCGACGCGGGGACTAGCAATGAGCAGTTCTTC